This T cell receptor (beta chain) originates from a study of T cells in Graves' hyperthyroidism and ophthalmopathy. This clonotype was detected only a few times. Diagnosis rested on symptoms, serum thyroxine and TRAb, thyroid ultrasound, and orbital computed tomography. V lost 4 bases, J lost 4 bases, and 5 bases stayed unmatched. Germline-derived CDR1 and CDR2 are MDHEN and SYDVKM. CDR3 length: 14 residues. TCR beta CDR3 sequences were amplified from RNA transcripts. Using the HTBI primer set, a first-round RT-PCR was run on the TCR CDR3. TCRdb used MiXCR to reprocess the multiplex PCR reads, holding one entry per CDR3 protein. The sample consists of roughly 700,000 distinct CDR3 sequences, roughly a sixth of them appearing once.

The chain has TRBV28 and TRBJ2-7; 9 bases map to TRBD1. The TCR was taken from a man aged 50-60 years with Graves' hyperthyroidism. The source material was blood. CDR3 protein: CASSYRTGAYEQYF. CDR3 nucleotide sequence: TGTGCCAGCAGTTACAGGACAGGGGCTTACGAGCAGTACTTC.